One sample yielded the 18 T cell receptor beta chains listed below, sequenced in a study of cytomegalovirus exposure and HLA in healthy donors. Researchers ran the PCR with 60 Vbeta and 13 Jbeta primers. Profiling relied on immunoSEQ multiplex PCR, and the TCRdb table lists in-frame clones only, not all of them. The data show about 270,000 clones, around 66% seen once. The sequenced material came from PBMCs. The source of these receptors is a female donor in good health and CMV-seronegative.

This clone was counted only a few times. The J gene is TRBJ2-7, the V gene TRBV28, with 7 positions matching TRBD1. The CDR3 consists of 16 residues. CDR1 and CDR2 from the germline V gene are MDHEN and SYDVKM. The V gene end was trimmed by 4 bases and the J gene end by 4 bases; junction bases not matched to a gene: 13. The CDR3 reads CASSSIAGNRGYEQYF. Written as DNA, the CDR3 is TGTGCCAGCAGTTCAATCGCCGGGAACAGGGGTTACGAGCAGTACTTC.

CDR3 DNA sequence: TGTGCCGCGGGACTAGCAACAGATACGCAGTATTTT. This gives the protein CAAGLATDTQYF. This rearrangement joins TRBV28 to TRBJ2-3; 9 bases match TRBD2. The V and J ends lost 11 bases and 3 bases, in that order; junction bases with no gene match: 3. The CDR3 loop spans 12 amino acids. Germline V gene sequence: CDR1 MDHEN, CDR2 SYDVKM.

J is TRBJ1-5 and V is TRBV5-6; weak D call: TRBD1 (5 bases). The CDR3 is made up of 14 amino acids. From germline, CDR1 is SGHDT and CDR2 YYEEEE. The V and J ends lost 3 bases and 0 bases respectively, with 7 bases between them. Here the CDR3 reads CASSWGSSNQPQHF. In nucleotides, the CDR3 is TGTGCCAGCAGCTGGGGCTCTAGCAATCAGCCCCAGCATTTT.

This chain joins TRBV25-1 and TRBJ2-7; D uncertain. Germline V gives CDR1 MGHDK, CDR2 SYGVNS. The CDR3 has 12 residues. Trimming removed 6 bases from V and 3 bases from J, with 9 bases in between. The CDR3, as DNA: TGTGCCAGCAGCAGTTTCATCTACGAGCAGTACTTC. Its translation: CASSSFIYEQYF.

V gene TRBV15 combines with J gene TRBJ2-2; TRBD2 agrees at 12 bases. This CDR3 is 17 amino acids long. Per the germline V gene, CDR1 is LNHNV and CDR2 is YYDKDF (reference sequence). The J segment lost 6 bases and the V segment lost 1 base, leaving 6 bases of the junction unmatched. The chain's CDR3 is CATSRGLAGGKSGELFF. The CDR3 nucleotides are TGTGCCACCAGCAGAGGGCTAGCGGGAGGGAAATCCGGGGAGCTGTTTTTT.

This clone was observed a handful of times. CDR3 protein: CASSPGQGRDTQYF. CDR3 coding DNA: TGTGCCAGCTCGCCGGGACAGGGAAGAGATACGCAGTATTTT. The V and J genes are TRBV18 and TRBJ2-3; 9 bases match TRBD1. The CDR3 loop spans 14 amino acids. Germline V CDR1 and CDR2: KGHSH, LQKENI. Unmatched junction bases numbered 6, after V lost 6 bases and J lost 5 bases.

The rearrangement joins TRBV5-4 to TRBJ2-1, with 11 bases identical to TRBD2. This CDR3 region has 19 residues. Trimming at V came to 4 bases and at J to 1 base, leaving 13 bases not matched to a gene. CDR1 and CDR2 (germline): SGHNT, YYREEE (reference sequence). CDR3 region: CASSLPEGLAGGSYNEQFF. The CDR3 DNA follows: TGTGCCAGCAGCCTTCCCGAAGGGCTAGCGGGGGGTTCCTACAATGAGCAGTTCTTC.

The chain employs TRBV13 and TRBJ2-7; D gene ambiguous. The CDR3 runs to 13 residues. CDR1 is PRHDT and CDR2 is FYEKMQ in the germline V gene (reference sequence). V dropped 5 bases and J dropped 0 bases, with 8 bases sitting between them. The CDR3 coding sequence is TGTGCCAGCAGCCCTTGGCTCTCCTACGAGCAGTACTTC. Amino acids: CASSPWLSYEQYF.

V and J are TRBV5-1 and TRBJ2-6; 7 nucleotides match TRBD1. With 4 bases clipped from V and 2 bases from J, the junction kept 3 bases outside the gene matches. Germline lookup yields CDR1 SGHRS and CDR2 YFSETQ. The CDR3 spans 15 residues. The DNA for the CDR3 is TGCGCCAGCAGCCCAACAGGGGCTGGGGCCAACGTCCTGACTTTC. It yields the protein CASSPTGAGANVLTF. The full variable domain, rest sourced from reference TRBV5-1 and TRBJ2-6, is KAGVTQTPRYLIKTRGQQVTLSCSPISGHRSVSWYQQTPGQGLQFLFEYFSETQRNKGNFPGRFSGRQFSNSRSEMNVSTLELGDSALYLCASSPTGAGANVLTFGAGSRLTVL.

This chain's CDR3 is CASSEVQRLGYTF. CDR3 coding DNA: TGTGCCAGCAGTGAAGTACAGCGGTTAGGCTACACCTTC. The chain joins TRBV2 to TRBJ1-2; D gene uncertain. Germline lookup yields CDR1 SNHLY and CDR2 FYNNEI. The CDR3 runs 13 residues. Trimming stripped 1 base from V and 8 bases from J, with 11 bases between.

The V gene is TRBV11-2, the J gene TRBJ1-4; maybe TRBD1 (5 bases). Trimming shortened V by 4 bases and J by 0 bases, and 21 bases separated the two germline ends. CDR1 and CDR2 (germline): SGHAT, FQNNGV. The CDR3 runs to 19 residues. The CDR3 protein is CASSSHRFTLGSTNEKLFF. Written as DNA, the CDR3 is TGTGCCAGCAGCTCGCACAGGTTCACCCTAGGATCAACTAATGAAAAACTGTTTTTT.

This clone occurred a few times. The chain has TRBV5-6 and TRBJ2-5; possibly TRBD2 for D (6 bases). The J call is doubtful: the DNA matches TRBJ2-7 better. CDR1 SGHDT and CDR2 YYEEEE come from the germline V gene. This CDR3 has 17 amino acids. The CDR3 bases are TGTGCCAGCAGCGACACAATGGAGGGAGGTCCCTCCTACGAGCAGTACTTC. This translates into CASSDTMEGGPSYEQYF.

A word on this clone: Additional DNA sequences in this sample encode the identical CDR3. DNA for the CDR3: TGTGCCAGCAGCTCGACAGATACGCAGTATTTT. As protein: CASSSTDTQYF. V gene TRBV9 combines with J gene TRBJ2-3, with D hard to call. The V end was cut by 4 bases, the J end by 3 bases, with 3 bases between. CDR3 length: 11 residues. CDR1 and CDR2 from the germline V gene are SGDLS and YYNGEE.

The gene calls are TRBV6-6 and TRBJ1-2, with 7 bases fitting TRBD1. Germline CDR1 is MNHNY and CDR2 is SVGAGI (reference sequence). V shed 5 bases and J 3 bases; nucleotides not matched to a gene: 9. CDR3 length equals 15 residues. CDR3 loop: CASSPLDREDYGYTF. CDR3 nucleotide sequence: TGTGCCAGCAGTCCTCTTGACAGGGAAGACTATGGCTACACCTTC.

The V call is TRBV5-1, the J call TRBJ1-3; 8 bases are shared with TRBD1. This CDR3 contains 14 residues. Germline V gives CDR1 SGHRS, CDR2 YFSETQ. V lost 3 bases and J lost 8; bases outside the gene matches: 7. CDR3 nucleotide sequence: TGCGCCAGCAGCTCTGGACAGGGAAGCGACACCATATATTTT. It translates to CASSSGQGSDTIYF. Supplemented by reference TRBV5-1 and TRBJ1-3, the full variable domain reads KAGVTQTPRYLIKTRGQQVTLSCSPISGHRSVSWYQQTPGQGLQFLFEYFSETQRNKGNFPGRFSGRQFSNSRSEMNVSTLELGDSALYLCASSSGQGSDTIYFGEGSWLTVV.

The chain has TRBV2 and TRBJ2-7; the D gene is possibly TRBD2 (6 bases). Germline V lookup: CDR1 SNHLY, CDR2 FYNNEI. Between the trimmed V and J ends, which lost 8 bases and 2 bases, there was a span of 16 bases. The CDR3 covers 14 residues. CDR3 in DNA: TGTGCCAGCGGTCGGGAGAGGGGAACCTACGAGCAGTACTTC. Residues: CASGRERGTYEQYF.

V is TRBV7-3 and J is TRBJ2-5; no reliable D call. The CDR3 is made up of 14 amino acids. Germline V lookup: CDR1 SGHTA, CDR2 FQGTGA. V lost 2 bases and J 5 bases, leaving 12 bases between the germline ends. The CDR3 coding sequence is TGTGCCAGCAGCTTATATGGCCATAAGGAGACCCAGTACTTC. Translated: CASSLYGHKETQYF. Looking up the rest from reference TRBV7-3 and TRBJ2-5 gives the full variable domain: GAGVSQTPSNKVTEKGKYVELRCDPISGHTALYWYRQSLGQGPEFLIYFQGTGAADDSGLPNDRFFAVRPEGSVSTLKIQRTERGDSAVYLCASSLYGHKETQYFGPGTRLLVL.

This chain uses TRBV27 with TRBJ2-5; D is uncertain. The J call may be mistaken, given a closer DNA end match to TRBJ2-7. The CDR3 is made up of 13 amino acids. Germline values: CDR1 MNHEY, CDR2 SMNVEV (reference sequence). The CDR3 is CASTPSGGYEQYF. In nucleotides, the CDR3 is TGTGCCAGCACCCCGTCTGGCGGCTACGAGCAGTACTTC.